These T cell receptor beta chains were read from a single sample in a study of blood T cell repertoires in COVID-19. The repertoire was sequenced with immunoSEQ multiplex PCR; TCRdb's copy has only in-frame clones and lacks some. Seen here are about 230,000 clones, roughly 85% observed once, and the top ten hold 11%. Sequenced: PBMCs or T cells enriched from blood (not recorded which). These receptors were obtained from a young man who had recovered from COVID-19. CDR3s include the opening cysteine and the closing phenylalanine or tryptophan. D genes are given only for firm matches. A row's size may be missing; if present it is once, few, many or a size class.

d_call clone_size j_call v_call cdr3_nt cdr3_aa
. . TRBJ1-5 TRBV7-2 TGTGCCAGCAGCCAGATTGGACGGGAGAATCAGCCCCAGCATTTT CASSQIGRENQPQHF
. . TRBJ2-2 TRBV6-5 TGTGCCAGCAGTTACATGGGAGCCGGGGAGCTGTTTTTT CASSYMGAGELFF
. . TRBJ2-1 TRBV27 TGTGCCAGCAGTTTGAGCTCCTACAATGAGCAGTTCTTC CASSLSSYNEQFF
. . TRBJ1-4 TRBV3-1/TRBV3-2 TGTGCCAGCAGCGGCGGAAGGGGCCATGAAAAACTGTTTTTT CASSGGRGHEKLFF
TRBD2 . TRBJ2-7 TRBV19 TGTGCCACACGGCTAGCGGGTACGAACGAGCAGTACTTC CATRLAGTNEQYF
. . TRBJ2-7 TRBV6-5 TGTGCCAGCAGCCGACATGCCTACGAGCAGTACTTC CASSRHAYEQYF
. . TRBJ1-1 TRBV3-1/TRBV3-2 TGTGCCAGCAGCCAGGGGGCGCGGACTGAAGCTTTCTTT CASSQGARTEAFF
TRBD2 . TRBJ2-7 TRBV4-2 TGTGCCAGCAGCCAAGAAGGCGGGAGGAACGTCGAGCAGTACTTC CASSQEGGRNVEQYF
. few TRBJ1-1 TRBV3-1/TRBV3-2 TGTGCCAGCAGCCGAGGACAGTTCGGAATGGCTTTCTTT CASSRGQFGMAFF
. . TRBJ1-4 TRBV20-1 TGCAGTGCTAGTCCCTCAACTAATGAAAAACTGTTTTTT CSASPSTNEKLFF
TRBD1 . TRBJ1-2 TRBV6-6 TGTGCCAGCAGTTATCCCTTGGACAGGGGGAACTATGGCTACACCTTC CASSYPLDRGNYGYTF
TRBD1 . TRBJ1-1 TRBV5-8 TGTGCCAGCAGCTCAACAGTCCCGGGACAGGCGAGAGCTTTCTTT CASSSTVPGQARAFF
. . TRBJ1-5 TRBV6-4 TGTGCCAGAGCCCCAAATCCAGGGCAGAAAATTAATCAGCCCCAGCATTTT CARAPNPGQKINQPQHF
TRBD1 . TRBJ1-3 TRBV7-2 TGTGCCAGCAGCTTAGGAGGGACAGCTTCCCGAAACACCATATATTTT CASSLGGTASRNTIYF
. . TRBJ2-7 TRBV3-1/TRBV3-2 TGTGCCAGCAGCCAAGATGTGCGATCCTACGAGCAGTACTTC CASSQDVRSYEQYF
TRBD2 . TRBJ2-7 TRBV19 TGTGCCAGTAACGATCCGGCTAGCGGCTCCTACGAGCAGTACTTC CASNDPASGSYEQYF
TRBD1 . TRBJ1-5 TRBV28 TGTGCCAGCAGTTTATGGGGACAGGGGAGCCAGCCCCAGCATTTT CASSLWGQGSQPQHF
TRBD2 . TRBJ2-2 TRBV19 TGTGCCAGTAGTATAATTGCCAAGAAGGGACTAGCGGTAACCGGGGAGCTGTTTTTT CASSIIAKKGLAVTGELFF
. once TRBJ1-1 TRBV7-9 TGTGCCAGCAGCGAACAGGAACTGGAGGAAGCTTTCTTT CASSEQELEEAFF
. . TRBJ2-7 TRBV5-3 TGTGCCAGAAGTCCAGGGTGGGAGCAGTACTTC CARSPGWEQYF
. . TRBJ2-2 TRBV7-2 TGTGCCAGCAGCGCCCAGCACGGGGGGGAGCTGTTTTTT CASSAQHGGELFF
. . TRBJ2-2 TRBV10-3 TGTGCCATCAGCCGAGGGGGATCCGGGGAGCTGTTTTTT CAISRGGSGELFF
TRBD1 . TRBJ2-1 TRBV7-6 TGTGCCAGCAGCCCCATCGGGACAGCGGCTGCCTACACTGAGCAGTTCTTC CASSPIGTAAAYTEQFF
TRBD2 . TRBJ2-1 TRBV4-1 TGCGCCAGCAGCCAAGGGAGACTAGCGGTAAGCTACAATGAGCAGTTCTTC CASSQGRLAVSYNEQFF
. . TRBJ1-2 TRBV4-3 TGCGCCAGCAGCCAAGATCTTGCAATCAGAGGCTACACCTTC CASSQDLAIRGYTF